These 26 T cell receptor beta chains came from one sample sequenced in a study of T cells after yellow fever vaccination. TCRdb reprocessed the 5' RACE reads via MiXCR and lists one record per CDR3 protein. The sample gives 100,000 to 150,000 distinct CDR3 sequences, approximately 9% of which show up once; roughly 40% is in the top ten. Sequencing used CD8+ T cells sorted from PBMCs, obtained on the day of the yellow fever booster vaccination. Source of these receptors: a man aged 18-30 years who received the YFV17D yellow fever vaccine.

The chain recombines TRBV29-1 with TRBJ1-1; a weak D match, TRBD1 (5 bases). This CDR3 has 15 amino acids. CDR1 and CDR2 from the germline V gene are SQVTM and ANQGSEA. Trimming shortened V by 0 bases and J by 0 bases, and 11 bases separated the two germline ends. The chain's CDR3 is CSVEDMTEMNTEAFF. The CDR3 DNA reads TGCAGCGTTGAAGATATGACAGAGATGAACACTGAAGCTTTCTTT.

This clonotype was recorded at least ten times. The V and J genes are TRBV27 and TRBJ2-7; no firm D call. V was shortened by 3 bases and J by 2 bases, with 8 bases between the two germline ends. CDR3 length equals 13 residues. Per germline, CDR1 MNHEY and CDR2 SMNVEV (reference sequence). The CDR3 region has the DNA TGTGCCAGCAGTTTCTCCACGGCCTACGAGCAGTACTTC. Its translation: CASSFSTAYEQYF.

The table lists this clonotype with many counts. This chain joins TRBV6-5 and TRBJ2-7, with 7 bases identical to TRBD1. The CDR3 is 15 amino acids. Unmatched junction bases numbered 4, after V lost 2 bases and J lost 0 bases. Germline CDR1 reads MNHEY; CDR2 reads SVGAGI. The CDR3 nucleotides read TGTGCCAGCAGTTACCGACAGGGATACTCCTACGAGCAGTACGTC. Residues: CASSYRQGYSYEQYV.

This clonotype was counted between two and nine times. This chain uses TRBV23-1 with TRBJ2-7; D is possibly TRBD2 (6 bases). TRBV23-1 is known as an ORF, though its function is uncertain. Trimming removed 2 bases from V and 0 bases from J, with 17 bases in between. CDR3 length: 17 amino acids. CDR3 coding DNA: TGCGCCAGCAGTCAACCGCCGGGGACTGGGAGCTCCTACGAGCAGTACGTC. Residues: CASSQPPGTGSSYEQYV.

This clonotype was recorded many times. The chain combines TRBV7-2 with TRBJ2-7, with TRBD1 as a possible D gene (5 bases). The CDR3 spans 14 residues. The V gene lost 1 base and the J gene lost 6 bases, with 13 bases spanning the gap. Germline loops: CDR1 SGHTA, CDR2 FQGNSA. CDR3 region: CASSLGGGHIEQYV. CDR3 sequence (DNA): TGTGCCAGCAGCTTAGGGGGCGGACACATCGAGCAGTACGTC.

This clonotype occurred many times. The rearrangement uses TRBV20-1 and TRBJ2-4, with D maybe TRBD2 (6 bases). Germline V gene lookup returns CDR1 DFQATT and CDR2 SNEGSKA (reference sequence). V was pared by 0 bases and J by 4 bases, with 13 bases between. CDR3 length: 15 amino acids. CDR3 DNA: TGCAGTGCTAGAGAGCGGGGAACGACTAAAAACATTCAGTACTTC. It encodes CSARERGTTKNIQYF.

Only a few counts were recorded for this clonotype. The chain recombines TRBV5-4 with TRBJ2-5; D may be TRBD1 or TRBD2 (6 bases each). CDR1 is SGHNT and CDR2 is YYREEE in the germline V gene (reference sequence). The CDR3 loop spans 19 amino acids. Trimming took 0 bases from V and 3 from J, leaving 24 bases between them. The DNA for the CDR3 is TGTGCCAGCAGCTTGGGAGGGGGGCCAGGGTCGTCCCCAGAAGAGACCCAGTACTTC. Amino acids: CASSLGGGPGSSPEETQYF.

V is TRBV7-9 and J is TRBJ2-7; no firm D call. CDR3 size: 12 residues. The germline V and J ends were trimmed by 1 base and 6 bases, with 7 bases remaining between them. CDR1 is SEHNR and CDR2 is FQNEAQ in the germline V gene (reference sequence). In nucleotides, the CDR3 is TGTGCCAGCAGCTTAGGCCAATTCGAGCAGTACTTC. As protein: CASSLGQFEQYF.

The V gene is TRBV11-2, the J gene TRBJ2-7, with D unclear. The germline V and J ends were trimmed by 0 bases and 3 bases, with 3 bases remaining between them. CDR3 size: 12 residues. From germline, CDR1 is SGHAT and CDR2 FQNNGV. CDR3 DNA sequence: TGTGCCAGCAGCTTAGATTTCTACGAGCAGTACTTC. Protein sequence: CASSLDFYEQYF.

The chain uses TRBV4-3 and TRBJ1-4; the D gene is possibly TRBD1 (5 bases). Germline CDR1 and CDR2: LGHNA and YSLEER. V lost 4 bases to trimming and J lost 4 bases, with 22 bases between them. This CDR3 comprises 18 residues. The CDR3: CASSPTFIGGVFNEKLFF. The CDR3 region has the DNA TGCGCCAGCAGCCCCACATTTATTGGAGGGGTGTTTAATGAAAAACTGTTTTTT.

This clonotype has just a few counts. The CDR3 loop is CASSLSGDRQETQYF. The CDR3, as DNA: TGTGCCAGCAGCTTGTCGGGGGATCGCCAAGAGACCCAGTACTTC. The gene calls are TRBV5-6 and TRBJ2-5; the D gene is possibly TRBD2 (6 bases). Trimming stripped 1 base from V and 1 base from J, with 11 bases between. Germline loops: CDR1 SGHDT, CDR2 YYEEEE. The CDR3 spans 15 residues. The variable domain in full, with the rest retrieved from reference TRBV5-6 and TRBJ2-5, is DAGVTQSPTHLIKTRGQQVTLRCSPKSGHDTVSWYQQALGQGPQFIFQYYEEEERQRGNFPDRFSGHQFPNYSSELNVNALLLGDSALYLCASSLSGDRQETQYFGPGTRLLVL.

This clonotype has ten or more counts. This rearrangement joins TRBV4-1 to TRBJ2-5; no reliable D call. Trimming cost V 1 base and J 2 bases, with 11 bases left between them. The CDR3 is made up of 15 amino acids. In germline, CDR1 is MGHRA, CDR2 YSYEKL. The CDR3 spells CASSQGAVLQETQYF. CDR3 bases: TGCGCCAGCAGCCAAGGGGCTGTACTACAAGAGACCCAGTACTTC.

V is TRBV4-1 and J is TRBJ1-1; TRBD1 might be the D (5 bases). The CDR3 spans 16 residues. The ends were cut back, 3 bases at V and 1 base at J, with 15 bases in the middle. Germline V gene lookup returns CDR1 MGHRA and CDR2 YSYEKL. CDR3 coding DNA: TGCGCCAGCAGCCACGAACATGGGACGACGAACACTGAAGCTTTCTTT. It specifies CASSHEHGTTNTEAFF.

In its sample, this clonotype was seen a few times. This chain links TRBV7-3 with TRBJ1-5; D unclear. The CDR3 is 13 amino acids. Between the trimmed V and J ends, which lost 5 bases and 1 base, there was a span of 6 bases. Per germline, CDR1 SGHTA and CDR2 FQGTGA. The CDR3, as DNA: TGTGCCAGCAGCACGTACAGCAATCAGCCCCAGCATTTT. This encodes CASSTYSNQPQHF.

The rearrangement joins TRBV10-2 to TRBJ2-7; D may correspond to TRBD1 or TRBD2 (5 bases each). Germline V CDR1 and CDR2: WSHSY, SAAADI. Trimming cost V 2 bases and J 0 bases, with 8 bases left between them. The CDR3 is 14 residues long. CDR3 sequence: CASSEAGASYEQYF. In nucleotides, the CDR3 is TGCGCCAGCAGTGAGGCCGGGGCCTCCTACGAGCAGTACTTC.

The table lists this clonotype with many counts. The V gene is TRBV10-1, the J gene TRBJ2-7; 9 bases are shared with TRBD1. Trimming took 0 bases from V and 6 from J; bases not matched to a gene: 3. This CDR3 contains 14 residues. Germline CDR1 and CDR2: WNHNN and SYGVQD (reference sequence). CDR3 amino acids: CASSESGQGGEQYF. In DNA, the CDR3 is TGCGCCAGCAGTGAGTCGGGACAGGGAGGCGAGCAGTACTTC.

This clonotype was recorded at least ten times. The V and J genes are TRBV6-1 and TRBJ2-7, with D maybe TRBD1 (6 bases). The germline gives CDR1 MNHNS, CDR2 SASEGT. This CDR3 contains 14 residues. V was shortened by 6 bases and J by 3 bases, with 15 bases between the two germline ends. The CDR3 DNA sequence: TGTGCCAGCAGGGGCACAGGGCCTTACTACGAGCAGTACGTC. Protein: CASRGTGPYYEQYV.

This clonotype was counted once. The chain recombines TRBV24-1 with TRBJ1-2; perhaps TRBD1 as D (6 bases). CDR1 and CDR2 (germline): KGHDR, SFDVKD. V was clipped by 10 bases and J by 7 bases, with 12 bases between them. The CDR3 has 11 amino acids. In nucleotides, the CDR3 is TGTGCCACGTCGACAGGCCTTGGCTACACCTTC. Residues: CATSTGLGYTF.

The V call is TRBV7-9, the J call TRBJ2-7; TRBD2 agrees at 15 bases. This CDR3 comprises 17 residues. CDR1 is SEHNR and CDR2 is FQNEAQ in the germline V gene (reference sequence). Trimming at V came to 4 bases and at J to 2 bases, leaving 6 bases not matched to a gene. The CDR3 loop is CASSSGLAGGTTYEQYV. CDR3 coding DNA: TGTGCCAGCAGCTCCGGACTAGCGGGGGGGACCACCTACGAGCAGTACGTC.

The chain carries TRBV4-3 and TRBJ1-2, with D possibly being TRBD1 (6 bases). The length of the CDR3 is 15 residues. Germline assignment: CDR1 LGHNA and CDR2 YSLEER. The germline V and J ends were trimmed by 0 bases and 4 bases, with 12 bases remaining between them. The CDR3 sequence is CASSQDRGTRYGYTF. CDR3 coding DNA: TGCGCCAGCAGCCAAGATAGGGGGACTCGCTATGGCTACACCTTC.

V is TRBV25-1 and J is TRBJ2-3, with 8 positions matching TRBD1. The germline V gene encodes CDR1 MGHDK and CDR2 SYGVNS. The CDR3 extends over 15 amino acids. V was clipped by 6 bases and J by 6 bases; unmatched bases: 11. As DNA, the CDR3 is TGTGCCAGCAGCCCCGGACAGGGAGGTCATGATACGCAGTATTTT. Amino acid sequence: CASSPGQGGHDTQYF. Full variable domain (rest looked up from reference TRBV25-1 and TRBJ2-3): EADIYQTPRYLVIGTGKKITLECSQTMGHDKMYWYQQDPGMELHLIHYSYGVNSTEKGDLSSESTVSRIRTEHFPLTLESARPSHTSQYLCASSPGQGGHDTQYFGPGTRLTVL.

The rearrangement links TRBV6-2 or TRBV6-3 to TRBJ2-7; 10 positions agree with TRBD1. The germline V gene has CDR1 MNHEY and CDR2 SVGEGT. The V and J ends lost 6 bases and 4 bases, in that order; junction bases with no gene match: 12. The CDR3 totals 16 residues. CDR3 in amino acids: CASRSLRGQGFYEQYF. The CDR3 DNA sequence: TGTGCCAGCAGATCTCTCCGGGGACAGGGGTTTTACGAGCAGTACTTC.

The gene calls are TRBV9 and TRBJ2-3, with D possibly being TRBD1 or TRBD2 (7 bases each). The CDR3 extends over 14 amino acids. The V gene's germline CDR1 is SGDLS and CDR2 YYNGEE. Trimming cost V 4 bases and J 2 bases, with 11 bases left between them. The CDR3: CASSPGGDTDTQYF. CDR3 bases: TGTGCCAGCAGCCCAGGGGGGGACACAGATACGCAGTATTTT.

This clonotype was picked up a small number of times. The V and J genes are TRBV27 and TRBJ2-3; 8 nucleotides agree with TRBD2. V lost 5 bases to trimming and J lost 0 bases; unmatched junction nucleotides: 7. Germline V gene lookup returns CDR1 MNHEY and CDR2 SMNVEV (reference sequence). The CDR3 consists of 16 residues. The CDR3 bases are TGTGCCAGCAGTGTACATAGCGGGGCGAGCACAGATACGCAGTATTTT. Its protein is CASSVHSGASTDTQYF.

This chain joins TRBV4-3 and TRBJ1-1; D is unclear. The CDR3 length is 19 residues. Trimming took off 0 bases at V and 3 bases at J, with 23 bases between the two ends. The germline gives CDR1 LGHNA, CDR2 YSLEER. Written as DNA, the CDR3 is TGCGCCAGCAGCCAAGACCAGACTCAGGCGGGCCGGGAGGACACTGAAGCTTTCTTT. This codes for CASSQDQTQAGREDTEAFF.

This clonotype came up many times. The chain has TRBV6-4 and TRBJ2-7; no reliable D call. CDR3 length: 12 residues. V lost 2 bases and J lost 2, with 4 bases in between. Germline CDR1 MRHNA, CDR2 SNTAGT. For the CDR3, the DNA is TGTGCCAGCAGTGACGGGACCTACGAGCAGTACGTC. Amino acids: CASSDGTYEQYV.